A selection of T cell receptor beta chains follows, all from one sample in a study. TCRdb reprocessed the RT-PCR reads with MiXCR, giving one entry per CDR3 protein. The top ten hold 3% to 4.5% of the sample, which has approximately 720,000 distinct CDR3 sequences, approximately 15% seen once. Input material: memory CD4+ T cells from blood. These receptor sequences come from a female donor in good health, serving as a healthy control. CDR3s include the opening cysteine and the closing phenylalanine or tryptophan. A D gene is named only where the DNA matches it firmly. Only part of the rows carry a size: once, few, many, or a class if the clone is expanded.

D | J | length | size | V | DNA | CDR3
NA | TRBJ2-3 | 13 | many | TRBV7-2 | TGTGCCAGCAGCAGAGATGCGACAGATACGCAGTATTTT | CASSRDATDTQYF
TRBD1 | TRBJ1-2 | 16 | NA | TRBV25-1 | TGTGCCAGCAGTGAATCATTTTTAGGCAGGGGGAATGGCTACACCTTC | CASSESFLGRGNGYTF
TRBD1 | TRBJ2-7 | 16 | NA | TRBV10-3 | TGTGCCATCAGTGAGTCAAGGACAGGTTTGTTGCACGAGCAGTACTTC | CAISESRTGLLHEQYF
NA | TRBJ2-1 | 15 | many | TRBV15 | TGTGCCACCAGCAGAGGGCTAAACAATGTTGATGAGCAGTTCTTC | CATSRGLNNVDEQFF
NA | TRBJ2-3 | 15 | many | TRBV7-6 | TGTGCCAGCAGCTCCTTCGCTAGCGGCACAGATACGCAGTATTTT | CASSSFASGTDTQYF
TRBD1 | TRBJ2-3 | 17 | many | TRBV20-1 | TGCAGTGCGCCCCGTCCCTCCGGACAGGGAGGTACAGATACGCAGTATTTT | CSAPRPSGQGGTDTQYF
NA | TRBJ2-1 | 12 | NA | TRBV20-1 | TGCAGTGCTAGACCTACTCCCAGGGAGCAGTTCTTC | CSARPTPREQFF
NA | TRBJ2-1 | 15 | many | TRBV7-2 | TGTGCCAGCAGCGGTCCTGGGGTCAGACACAATGAGCAGTTCTTC | CASSGPGVRHNEQFF
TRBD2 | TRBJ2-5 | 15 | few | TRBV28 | TGTGCCAGCAGGATTCCCATAGCGGGAGGTGGTACCCAGTACTTC | CASRIPIAGGGTQYF
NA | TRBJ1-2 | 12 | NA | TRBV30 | TGTGCCTGGACCGATGGGGGGAGCGGCTACACCTTC | CAWTDGGSGYTF
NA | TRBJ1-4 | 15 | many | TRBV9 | TGTGCCAGCAGCGTGTCTACTGCAACTAATGAAAAACTGTTTTTT | CASSVSTATNEKLFF
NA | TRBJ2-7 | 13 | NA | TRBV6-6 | TGTGCCGCCAGCGGCGCATATTTCTACGAGCAGTACTTC | CAASGAYFYEQYF
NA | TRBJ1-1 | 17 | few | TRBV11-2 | TGTGCCAGCAGCTTCTTAGCTCGCAGGTGGGGCAACACTGAAGCTTTCTTT | CASSFLARRWGNTEAFF
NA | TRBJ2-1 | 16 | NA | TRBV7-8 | TGTGCCAGCAGCAGACTCGGGACTCCGGATAACAATGAGCAGTTCTTC | CASSRLGTPDNNEQFF
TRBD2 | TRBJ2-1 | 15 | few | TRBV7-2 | TGTGCCAGCAGCCCCAGTTGGCTAGCGGGGGGTGAGCAGTTCTTC | CASSPSWLAGGEQFF
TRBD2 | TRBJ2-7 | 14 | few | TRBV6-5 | TGTGCCAGCAGATGGGACTATCGATCCTACGAGCAGTACTTC | CASRWDYRSYEQYF
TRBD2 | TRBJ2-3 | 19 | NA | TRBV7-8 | TGTGCCAGCAGCTTAGCGAAGCGGGAGCGGGTTCTGGCAACAGATACGCAGTATTTT | CASSLAKRERVLATDTQYF
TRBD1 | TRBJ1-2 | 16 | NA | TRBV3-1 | TGTGCCAGCAGCCAAAACTGGGACAGGGATAACTATGGCTACACCTTC | CASSQNWDRDNYGYTF
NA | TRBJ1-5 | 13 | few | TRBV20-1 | TGCAGTGCCTGGGCCTCCGGCGATCAGCCCCAGCATTTT | CSAWASGDQPQHF
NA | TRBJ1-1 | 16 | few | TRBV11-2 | TGTGCCTCCTTCGCAGGGGCCACTACCGGGAACACTGAAGCTTTCTTT | CASFAGATTGNTEAFF
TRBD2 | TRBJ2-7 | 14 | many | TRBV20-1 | TGCAGTGCTAGTGGTCCCGGGGGGTCCTACGAGCAGTACTTC | CSASGPGGSYEQYF
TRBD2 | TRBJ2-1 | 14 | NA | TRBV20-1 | TGCAGTGCTCTAGCGGATCGAACCTACAATGAGCAGTTCTTC | CSALADRTYNEQFF
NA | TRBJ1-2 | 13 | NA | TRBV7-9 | TGTGCCAGCAGCACACTATCAGGGGTGGGCTACACCTTC | CASSTLSGVGYTF
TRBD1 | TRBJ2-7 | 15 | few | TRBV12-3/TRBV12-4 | TGTGCCAGCAGTCCCCTCGGACAGGGGGCTTACGAGCAGTACTTC | CASSPLGQGAYEQYF
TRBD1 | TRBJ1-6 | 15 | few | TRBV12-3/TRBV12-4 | TGTGCCAGCATTTCCACGGGAGGGGGCGGTGAACCCCTCCACTTT | CASISTGGGGEPLHF
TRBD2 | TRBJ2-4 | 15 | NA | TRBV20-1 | TGCAGTGCTGGGAGGGCGGGAGTGTCCAAAAACATTCAGTACTTC | CSAGRAGVSKNIQYF
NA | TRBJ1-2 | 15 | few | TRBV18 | TGTGCCAGCTCACCTCCTTCAGGGACGATGGGTGGCTACACCTTC | CASSPPSGTMGGYTF